One sample yielded the 26 T cell receptor beta chains listed below, sequenced in a study of blood T cell repertoires in COVID-19. This table comes from immunoSEQ multiplex PCR, and its TCRdb copy is limited to in-frame clones, with some not included. Altogether approximately 100,000 clones are present, roughly 84% being singletons, with the ten largest covering around 13%. Sequencing input: peripheral blood. These receptors were obtained from a human donor in a cohort sampled during active COVID-19.

This chain links TRBV7-9 with TRBJ2-1; TRBD2 agrees at 9 bases. Germline V gives CDR1 SEHNR, CDR2 FQNEAQ (reference sequence). The CDR3 consists of 16 residues. V lost 6 bases and J lost 0; bases outside the gene matches: 6. As DNA, the CDR3 is TGTGCCAGCAGAAAAGAGACTAGCGGCTCCTACAATGAGCAGTTCTTC. Its translation: CASRKETSGSYNEQFF.

The chain uses TRBV29-1 and TRBJ2-4, with 8 bases aligning to TRBD2. The CDR3 totals 15 residues. Trimming removed 7 bases from V and 3 bases from J; junction bases left unmatched: 11. Germline V gives CDR1 SQVTM, CDR2 ANQGSEA. CDR3 sequence: CSAIGRGYGKNIQYF. Here the CDR3 DNA reads TGCAGCGCTATCGGGAGGGGTTATGGCAAAAACATTCAGTACTTC.

The V call is TRBV14, the J call TRBJ1-2; maybe TRBD1 (6 bases). From germline, CDR1 is SGHDN and CDR2 FVKESK. The CDR3 has 13 residues. Trimming pared 0 bases from V and 13 bases from J, leaving 15 bases between. The CDR3 nucleotides read TGTGCCAGCAGCCAAGATGAGCGGGGGCACGGCACCTTC. It yields the protein CASSQDERGHGTF.

CDR3 sequence (DNA): TGCGCCAGCAGCTTGGAGTACAGCTATGGCTACACCTTC. Encoded protein: CASSLEYSYGYTF. The chain carries TRBV5-1 and TRBJ1-2, with unresolved D. Germline V lookup: CDR1 SGHRS, CDR2 YFSETQ. CDR3 length: 13 amino acids. Trimming took off 0 bases at V and 4 bases at J, with 7 bases between the two ends.

V gene TRBV7-3 combines with J gene TRBJ2-1; 7 nucleotides align to TRBD1. CDR1 SGHTA and CDR2 FQGTGA come from the germline V gene. CDR3 length: 15 amino acids. V lost 0 bases, J lost 8 bases, and 7 bases stayed unmatched. The CDR3 is CASSLTGTEGYEQFF. CDR3 nucleotide sequence: TGTGCCAGCAGCTTAACGGGGACAGAGGGATATGAGCAGTTCTTC. Together with reference TRBV7-3 and TRBJ2-1, the CDR3 gives the full variable domain: GAGVSQTPSNKVTEKGKYVELRCDPISGHTALYWYRQSLGQGPEFLIYFQGTGAADDSGLPNDRFFAVRPEGSVSTLKIQRTERGDSAVYLCASSLTGTEGYEQFFGPGTRLTVL.

J is TRBJ1-2 and V is TRBV3-1 (or the pseudogene TRBV3-2); 8 bases match TRBD1. The CDR3 is made up of 14 amino acids. J gave up 4 bases and V 4 bases, and 5 bases lay outside the gene matches. Germline CDR1 is LGHDT and CDR2 is YNNKEL (reference sequence). CDR3 DNA sequence: TGTGCCAGCAGCCCGACAGGGGACCGCTATGGCTACACCTTC. Its protein product is CASSPTGDRYGYTF.

The chain is built from TRBV11-3 and TRBJ2-7, with D possibly matching TRBD1 (6 bases). Trimming took 5 bases from V and 5 from J, leaving 13 bases between them. CDR1 and CDR2 from the germline V gene are SGHNT and YENEEA. CDR3 size: 13 residues. CDR3 in DNA: TGTGCCAGCAGCCCTCAGGGGTTCAACGAGCAGTACTTC. Translating gives CASSPQGFNEQYF.

The chain combines TRBV3-1 (or the pseudogene TRBV3-2) with TRBJ2-5; 8 bases map to TRBD2. Germline V gene data show CDR1 as LGHDT and CDR2 as YNNKEL (reference sequence). Trimming at V came to 5 bases and at J to 5 bases, leaving 7 bases not matched to a gene. The length of the CDR3 is 14 residues. CDR3 in amino acids: CASSARGGYETQYF. DNA of the CDR3: TGTGCCAGCAGCGCACGGGGGGGGTACGAGACCCAGTACTTC.

V gene TRBV5-1 combines with J gene TRBJ1-2; D not resolved. The CDR3 contains 15 residues. V was clipped by 4 bases and J by 2 bases, with 15 bases between them. CDR1 is SGHRS, CDR2 YFSETQ, per germline. The CDR3 DNA follows: TGCGCCAGCAGCCCCCGGGCGGGTTTCAACTATGGCTACACCTTC. It translates to CASSPRAGFNYGYTF.

The chain has TRBV5-1 and TRBJ2-7, with 9 bases fitting TRBD1. The CDR3 is 14 residues long. V trimming: 0 bases; J trimming: 5 bases; junction bases outside the gene matches: 3. The germline gives CDR1 SGHRS, CDR2 YFSETQ. For the CDR3, the DNA is TGCGCCAGCAGCTTGGTGGGACAGGGTGACGAGCAGTACTTC. It codes for CASSLVGQGDEQYF. Together with reference TRBV5-1 and TRBJ2-7, the CDR3 gives the full variable domain: KAGVTQTPRYLIKTRGQQVTLSCSPISGHRSVSWYQQTPGQGLQFLFEYFSETQRNKGNFPGRFSGRQFSNSRSEMNVSTLELGDSALYLCASSLVGQGDEQYFGPGTRLTVT.

The chain employs TRBV7-6 and TRBJ1-1, with 7 positions matching TRBD1. The CDR3 is 17 residues long. Germline assignment: CDR1 SGHVS and CDR2 FNYEAQ. Germline trimming cut 1 base from V and 1 base from J; bases unmatched to any gene: 9. The CDR3 is CASSLGFAGGANTEAFF. The CDR3 region has the DNA TGTGCCAGCAGCTTAGGTTTTGCAGGGGGTGCGAACACTGAAGCTTTCTTT.

V and J are TRBV5-1 and TRBJ2-7, with 13 positions matching TRBD2. Germline CDR1 and CDR2: SGHRS and YFSETQ. The junction had 4 bases not matched to a gene; V was cut back by 3 bases and J by 4 bases. The CDR3 length is 15 residues. The CDR3: CASSSGLAGLYEQYF. The CDR3 coding sequence is TGCGCCAGCAGCTCGGGACTAGCGGGGTTATACGAGCAGTACTTC.

This clone has just a few counts. This sample includes further DNA sequences coding for the same CDR3. The chain uses TRBV7-2 and TRBJ1-4, with D possibly TRBD1 on 6 matching bases. The CDR3 loop spans 17 amino acids. V was cut by 3 bases and J by 0 bases, with 14 bases left in between. Germline-derived CDR1 and CDR2 are SGHTA and FQGNSA. The CDR3 DNA reads as TGTGCCAGCAGCTTGGCGGGGGGGGCGACAACTAATGAAAAACTGTTTTTT. It specifies CASSLAGGATTNEKLFF.

The chain combines TRBV6-2 or TRBV6-3 with TRBJ1-2; perhaps TRBD1 as D (5 bases). The ends were cut back, 0 bases at V and 2 bases at J, with 13 bases in the middle. Germline lookup yields CDR1 MNHEY and CDR2 SVGEGT. The CDR3 runs to 16 residues. CDR3 nucleotide sequence: TGTGCCAGCAGTTACTCGAGTCCAGGGTCAAACTATGGCTACACCTTC. This encodes CASSYSSPGSNYGYTF.

The chain recombines TRBV7-2 with TRBJ1-5; 9 nucleotides agree with TRBD1. The CDR3 totals 16 residues. The germline CDR1 and CDR2 sequences are SGHTA and FQGNSA. Trimming cost V 4 bases and J 0 bases; bases outside gene matches: 4. In nucleotides, the CDR3 is TGTGCCAGCAGCTCTCGGACAGGGGCTAGCAATCAGCCCCAGCATTTT. It yields the protein CASSSRTGASNQPQHF.

The V and J genes are TRBV27 and TRBJ1-2; 7 bases are a match to TRBD1. With 5 bases clipped from V and 0 bases from J, the junction kept 3 bases outside the gene matches. CDR3 length equals 14 residues. Germline V lookup: CDR1 MNHEY, CDR2 SMNVEV (reference sequence). The CDR3 loop is CASSRQGPNYGYTF. The CDR3 bases are TGTGCCAGCAGTCGACAGGGACCTAACTATGGCTACACCTTC.

The chain uses TRBV5-1 and TRBJ2-2, with D possibly matching TRBD1 (5 bases). Trimming pared 0 bases from V and 9 bases from J, leaving 21 bases between. The CDR3 contains 17 residues. Germline V gene sequence: CDR1 SGHRS, CDR2 YFSETQ. The CDR3 protein is CASSLVSGASGYRELFF. For the CDR3, the DNA is TGCGCCAGCAGCTTGGTTAGTGGGGCAAGTGGTTACCGGGAGCTGTTTTTT.

CDR3 sequence (DNA): TGTGCCAGCAGCCCCTCCTTTCAGGGGACTGAAGCTTTCTTT. It encodes CASSPSFQGTEAFF. The chain links TRBV7-9 to TRBJ1-1; maybe TRBD1 (6 bases). Trimming shortened V by 5 bases and J by 5 bases, and 15 bases separated the two germline ends. The length of the CDR3 is 14 residues. The V gene's germline CDR1 is SEHNR and CDR2 FQNEAQ (reference sequence). The full variable domain, with the rest looked up from reference TRBV7-9 and TRBJ1-1, is DTGVSQNPRHKITKRGQNVTFRCDPISEHNRLYWYRQTLGQGPEFLTYFQNEAQLEKSRLLSDRFSAERPKGSFSTLEIQRTEQGDSAMYLCASSPSFQGTEAFFGQGTRLTVV.

The chain couples TRBV2 to TRBJ1-5; TRBD1 matches 7 bases. V dropped 6 bases and J dropped 2; count of bases not matched to a gene: 7. The germline V gene has CDR1 SNHLY and CDR2 FYNNEI. CDR3 size: 15 residues. CDR3 residues: CASSHGDRGNQPQHF. Written as DNA, the CDR3 is TGTGCCAGCAGCCACGGAGACAGGGGCAATCAGCCCCAGCATTTT.

As to this clone: Other DNA sequences in the sample encode the same CDR3. The CDR3 sequence: CASSFTGSNSPLHF. CDR3 bases: TGCGCCAGCAGCTTCACAGGGAGCAATTCACCCCTCCACTTT. The chain links TRBV5-1 to TRBJ1-6; a weak D match, TRBD1 (6 bases). Germline V CDR1 and CDR2: SGHRS, YFSETQ. The CDR3 has 14 residues. V was shortened by 2 bases and J by 7 bases, with 10 bases between the two germline ends. Variable domain in full (rest from reference TRBV5-1 and TRBJ1-6): KAGVTQTPRYLIKTRGQQVTLSCSPISGHRSVSWYQQTPGQGLQFLFEYFSETQRNKGNFPGRFSGRQFSNSRSEMNVSTLELGDSALYLCASSFTGSNSPLHFGNGTRLTVT.

V usage is TRBV18 and J usage is TRBJ2-5, with D uncertain. Germline V lookup: CDR1 KGHSH, CDR2 LQKENI. Between the trimmed V and J ends, which lost 3 bases and 5 bases, there was a span of 10 bases. The CDR3 covers 13 residues. CDR3 nucleotide sequence: TGTGCCAGCTCACCGCCTACTTGGGAGACCCAGTACTTC. Translating it yields CASSPPTWETQYF.

Comments on this clone: At one boundary the junction diverges from the germline segment, which might be a read error. The gene calls are TRBV7-6 and TRBJ1-4; 7 nucleotides align to TRBD1. Germline loops: CDR1 SGHVS, CDR2 FNYEAQ. CDR3 size: 18 residues. The CDR3 DNA sequence: TGTGCCAGCAGCCTAGCGGCTAGGGGGCGCGAGACTAATGAAAAACTGTTTTTT. It is translated as CASSLAARGRETNEKLFF.

The V and J genes are TRBV4-1 and TRBJ1-1; TRBD1 matches at 7 bases. The CDR3 is 13 residues long. CDR1 and CDR2 (germline): MGHRA, YSYEKL. V gave up 1 base and J gave up 6 bases; unmatched junction bases: 2. The CDR3 DNA reads as TGCGCCAGCAGCCAAGGGACAGGCGCTGAAGCTTTCTTT. Amino acids: CASSQGTGAEAFF.

The J gene is TRBJ1-5, the V gene TRBV5-6; the D is unclear. Looked up from germline, CDR1 is SGHDT and CDR2 is YYEEEE. The V gene lost 5 bases and the J gene lost 3 bases, with 12 bases spanning the gap. CDR3 size: 14 residues. CDR3 in amino acids: CASSLVTNNQPQHF. As DNA, the CDR3 is TGTGCCAGCAGTCTGGTGACAAACAATCAGCCCCAGCATTTT.

The chain recombines TRBV12-5 with TRBJ2-4; 7 bases align to TRBD1. The CDR3 contains 14 residues. Germline lookup yields CDR1 LGHNT and CDR2 FRNRAP. Unmatched junction bases numbered 9, after V lost 7 bases and J lost 6 bases. CDR3 DNA sequence: TGTGCTAGTGCCCTTGCAGGGGGTTTAAACATTCAGTACTTC. Its translation: CASALAGGLNIQYF.

The J gene is TRBJ1-5, the V gene TRBV19, with a tentative D call TRBD1 (6 bases). From germline, CDR1 is LNHDA and CDR2 SQIVND (reference sequence). V lost 10 bases to trimming and J lost 4 bases, with 14 bases between them. The CDR3 runs 13 residues. The CDR3, as DNA: TGTGCCACCACCGACAGGAAGAATCAGCCCCAGCATTTT. This encodes CATTDRKNQPQHF.